A single sample gave rise to the 27 T cell receptor beta chains below, sequenced in a study of OX40 agonist ivuxolimab in advanced cancers. Clones were sequenced by immunoSEQ multiplex PCR, and TCRdb holds only the in-frame ones, with some missing. The data contain just under 65,000 clones, around 90% of them singletons. The material was CD4+ or CD8+ T cells sorted from blood, obtained in a trial of the OX40 agonist ivuxolimab. Receptors originate from an adult with an advanced solid tumor such as melanoma, head and neck, liver or kidney cancer.

The chain couples TRBV20-1 to TRBJ2-7, with no clear D. V was clipped by 4 bases and J by 6 bases, with 10 bases between them. The germline V gene has CDR1 DFQATT and CDR2 SNEGSKA (reference sequence). The CDR3 consists of 11 residues. The DNA for the CDR3 is TGCAGTGCTAAATCGGGCCCCGAGCAGTACTTC. As protein: CSAKSGPEQYF.

This clone appeared once. The chain couples TRBV28 to TRBJ2-3; D is perhaps TRBD2 (5 bases). This CDR3 contains 14 residues. CDR1 is MDHEN and CDR2 is SYDVKM in the germline V gene. V lost 3 bases and J 5 bases, leaving 12 bases between the germline ends. CDR3 DNA: TGTGCCAGCAGTTTTATCCGGGAAGAAGATACGCAGTATTTT. Translated: CASSFIREEDTQYF.

The chain is built from TRBV5-1 and TRBJ2-5; no definite D call. From germline, CDR1 is SGHRS and CDR2 YFSETQ. This CDR3 contains 13 residues. The germline V and J ends were trimmed by 2 bases and 5 bases, with 10 bases remaining between them. The chain's CDR3 is CASSFGIMETQYF. The CDR3 DNA sequence: TGCGCCAGCAGCTTTGGGATAATGGAGACCCAGTACTTC.

The chain carries TRBV5-4 and TRBJ1-1; possible D gene TRBD1, 5 bases. Germline CDR1 SGHNT, CDR2 YYREEE (reference sequence). This CDR3 comprises 13 residues. Trimming stripped 5 bases from V and 0 bases from J, with 8 bases between. DNA for the CDR3: TGTGCCAGCAGTCGGGACTTGAACACTGAAGCTTTCTTT. Translation gives CASSRDLNTEAFF.

The chain uses TRBV19 and TRBJ2-5; 11 nucleotides match TRBD1. V was clipped by 5 bases and J by 5 bases; unmatched bases: 7. Germline V gives CDR1 LNHDA, CDR2 SQIVND (reference sequence). CDR3 size: 15 residues. The DNA of the CDR3 is TGTGCCAGTAGTCCGAGGACAGGGGGCCTTGAGACCCAGTACTTC. It codes for CASSPRTGGLETQYF.

J is TRBJ1-1 and V is TRBV18, with D maybe TRBD1 (6 bases). V was shortened by 6 bases and J by 1 base, with 12 bases between the two germline ends. This CDR3 has 14 amino acids. CDR1 is KGHSH and CDR2 is LQKENI in the germline V gene. The CDR3 region is CASSAGGANTEAFF. The CDR3 region has the DNA TGTGCCAGCTCCGCCGGGGGGGCGAACACTGAAGCTTTCTTT. The full variable domain, rest sourced from reference TRBV18 and TRBJ1-1, is NAGVMQNPRHLVRRRGQEARLRCSPMKGHSHVYWYRQLPEEGLKFMVYLQKENIIDESGMPKERFSAEFPKEGPSILRIQQVVRGDSAAYFCASSAGGANTEAFFGQGTRLTVV.

The chain combines TRBV6-5 with TRBJ2-7; tentative D call: TRBD2 (6 bases). The length of the CDR3 is 14 residues. V lost 0 bases and J lost 5, with 11 bases in between. From germline, CDR1 is MNHEY and CDR2 SVGAGI. The CDR3 protein is CASSYSEGGNEQYF. For the CDR3, the DNA is TGTGCCAGCAGTTACTCGGAGGGCGGAAACGAGCAGTACTTC.

The rearrangement uses TRBV9 and TRBJ1-1, with 7 bases fitting TRBD1. The V gene's germline CDR1 is SGDLS and CDR2 YYNGEE. This CDR3 is built from 14 residues. The J segment lost 4 bases and the V segment lost 3 bases, leaving 6 bases of the junction unmatched. The CDR3 region has the DNA TGTGCCAGCAGCGCCCAACAGGGGTTCACTGAAGCTTTCTTT. Its translation is CASSAQQGFTEAFF.

CDR3 protein: CASSPSSRVRETQYF. CDR3 DNA: TGTGCCAGCTCACCATCGTCTAGGGTGCGAGAGACCCAGTACTTC. J is TRBJ2-5 and V is TRBV18; D gene uncertain. Germline V gene data show CDR1 as KGHSH and CDR2 as LQKENI. The CDR3 consists of 15 residues. Trimming removed 2 bases from V and 4 bases from J, with 14 bases in between. The full variable domain, completed using reference TRBV18 and TRBJ2-5, is NAGVMQNPRHLVRRRGQEARLRCSPMKGHSHVYWYRQLPEEGLKFMVYLQKENIIDESGMPKERFSAEFPKEGPSILRIQQVVRGDSAAYFCASSPSSRVRETQYFGPGTRLLVL.

The rearrangement joins TRBV9 to TRBJ1-4; TRBD1 aligns across 10 bases. With 2 bases clipped from V and 6 bases from J, the junction kept 4 bases outside the gene matches. Looked up from germline, CDR1 is SGDLS and CDR2 is YYNGEE. CDR3 length equals 15 residues. The DNA for the CDR3 is TGTGCCAGCAGCGTCGGGGACAGGGGCGATGAAAAACTGTTTTTT. Its translation: CASSVGDRGDEKLFF.

CDR3 nucleotides: TGTGCCAGCAGCCTACTAGAGGTCTACAATGAGCAGTTCTTC. The encoded protein is CASSLLEVYNEQFF. V gene TRBV7-9 combines with J gene TRBJ2-1; D is perhaps TRBD2 (5 bases). The CDR3 runs to 14 residues. CDR1 and CDR2 (germline): SEHNR, FQNEAQ (reference sequence). Between the trimmed V and J ends, which lost 5 bases and 3 bases, there was a span of 11 bases.

The rearrangement joins TRBV6-1 to TRBJ2-7, with D perhaps TRBD1 (6 bases). The V and J ends lost 5 bases and 6 bases respectively, with 17 bases between them. The CDR3 consists of 14 residues. Looked up from germline, CDR1 is MNHNS and CDR2 is SASEGT. CDR3 sequence (DNA): TGTGCCAGCAGTCAACTTAGGACAGAGGGCGAGCAGTACTTC. Translating gives CASSQLRTEGEQYF.

The gene calls are TRBV6-5 and TRBJ1-5; D not resolved. The CDR3 contains 15 residues. V dropped 0 bases and J dropped 2 bases, with 8 bases sitting between them. The germline gives CDR1 MNHEY, CDR2 SVGAGI. The CDR3 loop is CASSYSIMRNQPQHF. CDR3 DNA: TGTGCCAGCAGTTACTCGATTATGCGCAATCAGCCCCAGCATTTT.

About this clone: Other nucleotide sequences from this sample produce the same CDR3. J is TRBJ1-2 and V is TRBV28; D not certain. The CDR3 is 14 amino acids. The germline gives CDR1 MDHEN, CDR2 SYDVKM. Trimming removed 2 bases at V and 4 bases at J, with 11 bases between. In nucleotides, the CDR3 is TGTGCCAGCAGTTTAATTGGTCGGGGCTATGGCTACACCTTC. The encoded protein is CASSLIGRGYGYTF.

The V call is TRBV9, the J call TRBJ2-5; D perhaps matches TRBD1 (6 bases). The V gene's germline CDR1 is SGDLS and CDR2 YYNGEE. The CDR3 contains 15 residues. Trimming cost V 0 bases and J 1 base, with 10 bases left between them. Here the CDR3 reads CASSVAPGAQETQYF. The CDR3 bases are TGTGCCAGCAGCGTAGCTCCAGGGGCCCAAGAGACCCAGTACTTC.

V gene TRBV9 combines with J gene TRBJ2-2; 8 bases line up with TRBD2. The CDR3 has 15 amino acids. V trimming: 0 bases; J trimming: 5 bases; junction bases outside the gene matches: 3. Germline CDR1 and CDR2: SGDLS and YYNGEE. The CDR3 region has the DNA TGTGCCAGCAGCGTAGCTAGCGGGCCTACCGGGGAGCTGTTTTTT. This encodes CASSVASGPTGELFF. The variable domain in full, completed from reference TRBV9 and TRBJ2-2, reads DSGVTQTPKHLITATGQRVTLRCSPRSGDLSVYWYQQSLDQGLQFLIQYYNGEERAKGNILERFSAQQFPDLHSELNLSSLELGDSALYFCASSVASGPTGELFFGEGSRLTVL.

The chain joins TRBV11-1 to TRBJ2-1; TRBD1 might be the D (6 bases). Germline V lookup: CDR1 SGHAT, CDR2 FQDESV (reference sequence). Trimming left V 5 bases short and J 6 bases short, with 20 bases between. There are 16 residues in the CDR3. As DNA, the CDR3 is TGTGCCAGCAGCCCGCTGGGGGCTAGTTTTAGCAATGAGCAGTTCTTC. Translation gives CASSPLGASFSNEQFF. Filled out from reference TRBV11-1 and TRBJ2-1, the complete variable domain reads EAEVAQSPRYKITEKSQAVAFWCDPISGHATLYWYRQILGQGPELLVQFQDESVVDDSQLPKDRFSAERLKGVDSTLKIQPAELGDSAMYLCASSPLGASFSNEQFFGPGTRLTVL.

This rearrangement joins TRBV11-3 to TRBJ2-1, with D tentatively TRBD2 (5 bases). Trimming took off 5 bases at V and 3 bases at J, with 14 bases between the two ends. The germline V gene encodes CDR1 SGHNT and CDR2 YENEEA. CDR3 length equals 15 residues. The CDR3 protein is CASSLTSQGYNEQFF. The CDR3 DNA is TGTGCCAGCAGCCTCACTAGTCAAGGCTACAATGAGCAGTTCTTC.

The V and J genes are TRBV2 and TRBJ1-1; tentatively, D is TRBD1 (5 bases). CDR1 and CDR2 (germline): SNHLY, FYNNEI. The CDR3 covers 16 residues. V was clipped by 8 bases and J by 6 bases, with 25 bases between them. CDR3 nucleotides: TGTGCCAGCCAAGCGGACACGAAACTCAACGTCGCTGAAGCTTTCTTT. Residues: CASQADTKLNVAEAFF.

This rearrangement joins TRBV7-3 to TRBJ2-5, with 12 nucleotides matching TRBD2. CDR3 length equals 15 residues. The ends lost 5 bases at V and 4 bases at J; junction bases unmatched: 5. Germline CDR1 reads SGHTA; CDR2 reads FQGTGA. DNA for the CDR3: TGTGCCAGCAGCAGTGGGACTAGCGGGCCAGAGACCCAGTACTTC. Its translation is CASSSGTSGPETQYF.

The rearrangement links TRBV4-1 to TRBJ1-2; D perhaps matches TRBD1 (5 bases). The germline CDR1 and CDR2 sequences are MGHRA and YSYEKL. The germline V and J ends were trimmed by 1 base and 2 bases, with 8 bases remaining between them. This CDR3 has 14 residues. The CDR3 DNA sequence: TGCGCCAGCAGCCAAGCGACAGCGAACTATGGCTACACCTTC. It encodes CASSQATANYGYTF.

This clone was recorded a few times. The gene calls are TRBV27 and TRBJ1-2; 7 positions agree with TRBD1. V was clipped by 5 bases and J by 6 bases; unmatched bases: 6. Germline lookup yields CDR1 MNHEY and CDR2 SMNVEV (reference sequence). The CDR3 loop spans 13 amino acids. For the CDR3, the DNA is TGTGCCAGCAGTCACGACAGGGCCCATGGCTACACCTTC. Translating it yields CASSHDRAHGYTF.

J is TRBJ2-4 and V is TRBV5-1; 7 positions match TRBD2. CDR1 SGHRS and CDR2 YFSETQ come from the germline V gene. V shed 4 bases, J shed 1 base, and the junction held 20 bases outside the gene matches. There are 20 residues in the CDR3. The CDR3 here is CASSLGTGLVSPGAKNIQYF. The CDR3 bases are TGCGCCAGCAGCCTTGGTACTGGACTAGTCTCCCCCGGGGCCAAAAACATTCAGTACTTC.

The rearrangement links TRBV11-2 to TRBJ2-4, with 7 bases that match TRBD1. This CDR3 region has 15 residues. The germline CDR1 and CDR2 sequences are SGHAT and FQNNGV. Losses at the gene ends were 2 bases for V and 2 bases for J; bases not matched to a gene: 3. The CDR3 DNA is TGTGCCAGCAGCTTAAGGGGGCTGACCAAAAACATTCAGTACTTC. Translation gives CASSLRGLTKNIQYF.

This clone was recorded only once. This sequence joins TRBV7-9 and TRBJ1-2; D ambiguous. The length of the CDR3 is 12 residues. From germline, CDR1 is SEHNR and CDR2 FQNEAQ (reference sequence). V was pared by 3 bases and J by 4 bases, with 6 bases between. CDR3 residues: CASSFSIYGYTF. The CDR3 DNA reads as TGTGCCAGCAGCTTCTCGATCTATGGCTACACCTTC.

The chain employs TRBV7-6 and TRBJ1-5; 8 nucleotides line up with TRBD1. In germline, CDR1 is SGHVS, CDR2 FNYEAQ. V trimming: 3 bases; J trimming: 5 bases; junction bases outside the gene matches: 6. This CDR3 is built from 15 residues. The CDR3 here is CASSLGQDPHQPQHF. DNA for the CDR3: TGTGCCAGCAGCTTGGGACAGGACCCCCATCAGCCCCAGCATTTT.

CDR3: CASSDWTGGVGETQYF. As DNA, the CDR3 is TGTGCCAGCAGTGATTGGACAGGGGGCGTAGGAGAGACCCAGTACTTC. V and J are TRBV28 and TRBJ2-5, with 11 positions matching TRBD1. V lost 5 bases to trimming and J lost 4 bases; unmatched junction nucleotides: 9. CDR1 is MDHEN, CDR2 SYDVKM, per germline. The length of the CDR3 is 16 residues.